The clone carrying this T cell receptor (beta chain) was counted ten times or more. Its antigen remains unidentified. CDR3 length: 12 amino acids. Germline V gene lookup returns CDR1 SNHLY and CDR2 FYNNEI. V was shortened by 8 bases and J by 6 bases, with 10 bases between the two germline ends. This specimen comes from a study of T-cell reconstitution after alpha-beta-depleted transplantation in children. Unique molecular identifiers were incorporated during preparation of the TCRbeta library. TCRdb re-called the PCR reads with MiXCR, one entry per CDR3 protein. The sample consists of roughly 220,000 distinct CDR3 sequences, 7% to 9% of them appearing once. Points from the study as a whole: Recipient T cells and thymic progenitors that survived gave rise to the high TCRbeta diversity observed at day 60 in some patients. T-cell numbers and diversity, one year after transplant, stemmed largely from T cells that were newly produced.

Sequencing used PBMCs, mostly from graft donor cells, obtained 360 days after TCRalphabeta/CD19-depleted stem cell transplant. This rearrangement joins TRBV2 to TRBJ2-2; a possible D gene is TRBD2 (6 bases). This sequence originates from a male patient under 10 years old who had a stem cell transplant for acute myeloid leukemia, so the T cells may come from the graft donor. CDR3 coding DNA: TGTGCCAGCCAGCGGGCGGCCGGGGAGCTGTTTTTT. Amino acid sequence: CASQRAAGELFF.